Each of the 31 T cell receptor beta chains below was sequenced from the same sample in a study of T cell repertoires in cytomegalovirus infection. TCRdb processed the reads anew with MiXCR; each CDR3 protein has one entry. The repertoire holds about 830,000 distinct CDR3 sequences, with over 25% as singletons. These TCRs are of unknown antigen specificity. The input for sequencing was cultured CD8+ T cells from PBMCs, taken from culture after CMV antigen stimulation. All receptors derive from a human donor in good health (CMV status not recorded). Some clones in this sample may be carry-over from other donors' samples.

The J gene is TRBJ1-2, the V gene TRBV10-3; D gene uncertain. V was shortened by 2 bases and J by 0 bases, with 7 bases between the two germline ends. Germline loops: CDR1 ENHRY, CDR2 SYGVKD. The CDR3 length is 14 residues. The CDR3 bases are TGTGCCATCAGTGAGGCGGGGTCTAACTATGGCTACACCTTC. Its translation: CAISEAGSNYGYTF.

V and J are TRBV6-2 or TRBV6-3 and TRBJ2-2; a possible D gene is TRBD1 (5 bases). V was trimmed by 8 bases and J by 0 bases, leaving 13 bases between them. Germline assignment: CDR1 MNHEY and CDR2 SVGEGT. The CDR3 extends over 15 amino acids. The CDR3 loop reads CASGERRANTGELFF. CDR3 sequence (DNA): TGTGCCAGCGGTGAACGCAGGGCGAACACCGGGGAGCTGTTTTTT.

The rearrangement joins TRBV6-5 to TRBJ1-1; D not certain. Germline loops: CDR1 MNHEY, CDR2 SVGAGI. Trimming removed 7 bases at V and 3 bases at J, with 12 bases between. This CDR3 is built from 13 residues. The CDR3 region has the DNA TGTGCCAGCATCGGTGCGTGGGACACTGAAGCTTTCTTT. Protein sequence: CASIGAWDTEAFF.

The chain links TRBV6-5 to TRBJ2-2, with D possibly TRBD2 on 7 matching bases. This CDR3 region has 16 residues. Looked up from germline, CDR1 is MNHEY and CDR2 is SVGAGI. V gave up 5 bases and J gave up 6 bases, with 19 bases separating them. CDR3 nucleotide sequence: TGTGCCAGCAGTCTCCTGACAGGCCGGGAGGCCGGGGAGCTGTTTTTT. Translation gives CASSLLTGREAGELFF.

This clonotype appeared many times. The CDR3 loop is CASSPGQGAPPYEQYV. Here the CDR3 DNA reads TGTGCCAGCAGCCCGGGACAGGGGGCTCCCCCCTACGAGCAGTACGTC. The genes are TRBV7-2 and TRBJ2-7; 12 nucleotides match TRBD1. The CDR3 runs 16 residues. V shed 5 bases and J 2 bases; nucleotides not matched to a gene: 7. Germline CDR1 reads SGHTA; CDR2 reads FQGNSA.

CDR3 region: CASSFAGDSYEQYV. For the CDR3, the DNA is TGTGCCAGCAGTTTCGCAGGGGACTCCTACGAGCAGTACGTC. This chain uses TRBV27 with TRBJ2-7; a possible D gene is TRBD1 (6 bases). This CDR3 comprises 14 residues. V lost 3 bases to trimming and J lost 0 bases, with 9 bases between them. CDR1 and CDR2 (germline): MNHEY, SMNVEV (reference sequence).

In this sample, this clonotype turned up a few times. The rearrangement uses TRBV27 and TRBJ2-3; 7 positions match TRBD2. V was clipped by 9 bases and J by 3 bases; unmatched bases: 9. The CDR3 loop spans 14 amino acids. CDR1 and CDR2 (germline): MNHEY, SMNVEV (reference sequence). The CDR3 is CASRKASGTDTQYF. The CDR3 DNA reads as TGTGCCAGTAGGAAGGCTAGCGGTACAGATACGCAGTATTTT.

The chain joins TRBV5-1 to TRBJ1-6; no firm D call. CDR1 and CDR2 (germline): SGHRS, YFSETQ. This CDR3 region has 13 residues. Trimming cost V 0 bases and J 14 bases, with 12 bases left between them. This chain's CDR3 is CASSLEGSEALHF. DNA of the CDR3: TGCGCCAGCAGCTTGGAGGGCTCCGAGGCCCTCCACTTT.

This clonotype was observed many times. The chain employs TRBV5-6 and TRBJ1-2; D gene uncertain. This CDR3 comprises 12 residues. Trimming stripped 3 bases from V and 8 bases from J, with 11 bases between. CDR1 and CDR2 (germline): SGHDT, YYEEEE. The CDR3: CASSWRMLGYTF. DNA for the CDR3: TGTGCCAGCAGCTGGCGAATGTTGGGCTACACCTTC.

This clonotype was observed a handful of times. The chain uses TRBV27 and TRBJ2-7; TRBD1 matches 7 bases. The CDR3 consists of 15 residues. Germline V gene sequence: CDR1 MNHEY, CDR2 SMNVEV (reference sequence). The V segment lost 6 bases and the J segment 0 bases; nucleotides outside the gene matches: 8. This chain's CDR3 is CASRPGTESSYEQYV. The DNA for the CDR3 is TGTGCCAGCAGGCCCGGGACAGAGAGCTCCTACGAGCAGTACGTC.

The J gene is TRBJ2-1, the V gene TRBV2; no definite D call. The CDR3 extends over 15 amino acids. V lost 6 bases and J 2 bases, leaving 14 bases between the germline ends. Germline V gene lookup returns CDR1 SNHLY and CDR2 FYNNEI. The CDR3 sequence is CASSPGSGPYNEQFF. CDR3 DNA sequence: TGTGCCAGCAGCCCGGGCTCAGGACCCTACAATGAGCAGTTCTTC.

V usage is TRBV10-2 and J usage is TRBJ2-7, with 8 bases aligning to TRBD1. This CDR3 is 13 amino acids long. CDR1 is WSHSY and CDR2 is SAAADI in the germline V gene. Germline trimming cut 6 bases from V and 3 bases from J; bases unmatched to any gene: 4. CDR3 in amino acids: CASRGDRSYEQYF. CDR3 DNA: TGCGCCAGCAGGGGGGACAGGAGCTACGAGCAGTACTTC.

This clonotype has just a few counts. The chain uses TRBV6-5 and TRBJ2-1; possible D gene TRBD2, 6 bases. In germline, CDR1 is MNHEY, CDR2 SVGAGI. The CDR3 is 14 residues long. With 0 bases removed from V and 7 bases from J, the gap between germline ends came to 10 bases. The CDR3 spells CASSYSNSGNEQFF. The CDR3 bases are TGTGCCAGCAGTTACTCGAACAGCGGGAATGAGCAGTTCTTC.

V gene TRBV5-4 combines with J gene TRBJ1-1; D is unclear. Germline V gene sequence: CDR1 SGHNT, CDR2 YYREEE (reference sequence). This CDR3 has 16 residues. Trimming shortened V by 4 bases and J by 1 base, and 17 bases separated the two germline ends. The CDR3 protein is CASSLEGPDPNTEAFF. The CDR3 DNA reads TGTGCCAGCAGCCTAGAGGGTCCAGACCCGAACACTGAAGCTTTCTTT.

V and J are TRBV6-1 and TRBJ2-1, with D possibly being TRBD1 (6 bases). The V end was cut by 2 bases, the J end by 8 bases, with 19 bases between. There are 16 residues in the CDR3. Germline values: CDR1 MNHNS, CDR2 SASEGT. The CDR3 DNA reads TGTGCCAGCAGTGAATTGGGGTATGGGGGCGGCTATGAGCAGTTCTTC. This translates into CASSELGYGGGYEQFF.

This clonotype was recorded only once. The chain carries TRBV9 and TRBJ1-2, with 10 bases that match TRBD1. V lost 0 bases and J lost 6; bases outside the gene matches: 2. The CDR3 is made up of 14 amino acids. The germline CDR1 and CDR2 sequences are SGDLS and YYNGEE. The CDR3 reads CASSVGDRGNGYTF. The CDR3 DNA reads as TGTGCCAGCAGCGTAGGGGACAGGGGCAATGGCTACACCTTC. Filled out from reference TRBV9 and TRBJ1-2, the complete variable domain reads DSGVTQTPKHLITATGQRVTLRCSPRSGDLSVYWYQQSLDQGLQFLIQYYNGEERAKGNILERFSAQQFPDLHSELNLSSLELGDSALYFCASSVGDRGNGYTFGSGTRLTVV.

The chain has TRBV27 and TRBJ1-2, with D perhaps TRBD1 (5 bases). Trimming removed 4 bases at V and 4 bases at J, with 13 bases between. Germline V gene lookup returns CDR1 MNHEY and CDR2 SMNVEV (reference sequence). The CDR3 sequence is 14 residues long. The CDR3 protein is CASSSGPRGYGYTF. DNA of the CDR3: TGTGCCAGCAGTTCGGGACCACGGGGCTATGGCTACACCTTC.

This clonotype turned up a few times. The junction does not match germline at one end; this may be a read error. This chain connects TRBV28 to TRBJ1-1; D is unclear. Germline CDR1 and CDR2: MDHEN and SYDVKM. CDR3 length: 13 residues. For the CDR3, the DNA is TGTGCCAGCAGTTTCAGGCAGGATGGCGGGTGGATCTTT. This gives the protein CASSFRQDGGWIF.

This chain uses TRBV24-1 with TRBJ2-5, with D maybe TRBD1 (6 bases). The CDR3 extends over 14 amino acids. Germline-derived CDR1 and CDR2 are KGHDR and SFDVKD. V lost 0 bases, J lost 4 bases, and 8 bases lay in between. In DNA form, the CDR3 reads TGTGCCACCAGTGATTTGCAACAGGGAGAGACCCAGTACTTC. Translated: CATSDLQQGETQYF.

The chain recombines TRBV12-3 or TRBV12-4 with TRBJ2-1; no clear D gene. This CDR3 region has 13 residues. Trimming left V 6 bases short and J 9 bases short, with 15 bases between. The CDR3 loop is CASSPHYSGEQFF. The CDR3 DNA follows: TGTGCCAGCAGCCCCCACTACTCAGGTGAGCAGTTCTTC.

This clonotype was picked up a small number of times. The chain couples TRBV7-8 to TRBJ2-2; 14 bases match TRBD2. The CDR3 is 16 amino acids. The V segment lost 7 bases and the J segment 6 bases; nucleotides outside the gene matches: 7. Germline V CDR1 and CDR2: SGHVS, FQNEAQ. CDR3 DNA sequence: TGTGCCAGCACCATAGTGACTAGCGGGGGGGCCGGGGAGCTGTTTTTT. Protein sequence: CASTIVTSGGAGELFF.

V gene TRBV5-1 combines with J gene TRBJ1-1, with 9 bases aligning to TRBD1. Per the germline V gene, CDR1 is SGHRS and CDR2 is YFSETQ. Trimming removed 4 bases from V and 3 bases from J; junction bases left unmatched: 10. This CDR3 region has 16 residues. This CDR3 reads CASSPGTGPTYTEAFF. The CDR3 DNA is TGCGCCAGCAGCCCCGGGACAGGGCCGACTTACACTGAAGCTTTCTTT. The variable domain in full, completed from reference TRBV5-1 and TRBJ1-1, reads KAGVTQTPRYLIKTRGQQVTLSCSPISGHRSVSWYQQTPGQGLQFLFEYFSETQRNKGNFPGRFSGRQFSNSRSEMNVSTLELGDSALYLCASSPGTGPTYTEAFFGQGTRLTVV.

This clonotype came up many times. V is TRBV19 and J is TRBJ1-5; D call uncertain. V lost 4 bases, J lost 2 bases, and 18 bases lay in between. Germline V gene lookup returns CDR1 LNHDA and CDR2 SQIVND (reference sequence). The CDR3 runs 17 residues. CDR3 amino acids: CASSTIHARAGNQPQHF. The CDR3 nucleotides are TGTGCCAGTAGTACGATCCACGCAAGAGCGGGCAATCAGCCCCAGCATTTT. The whole variable domain, remainder taken from reference TRBV19 and TRBJ1-5, is DGGITQSPKYLFRKEGQNVTLSCEQNLNHDAMYWYRQDPGQGLRLIYYSQIVNDFQKGDIAEGYSVSREKKESFPLTVTSAQKNPTAFYLCASSTIHARAGNQPQHFGDGTRLSIL.

The rearrangement uses TRBV29-1 and TRBJ1-1; 9 nucleotides line up with TRBD1. The germline gives CDR1 SQVTM, CDR2 ANQGSEA. This CDR3 is 15 amino acids long. The junction had 13 bases not matched to a gene; V was cut back by 7 bases and J by 4 bases. The chain's CDR3 is CSAGTGKGKLTEAFF. The CDR3 region has the DNA TGCAGCGCTGGGACAGGGAAAGGGAAGCTCACTGAAGCTTTCTTT.

In this sample, this clonotype turned up a few times. This sequence joins TRBV25-1 and TRBJ2-3, with D possibly matching TRBD2 (6 bases). Germline V lookup: CDR1 MGHDK, CDR2 SYGVNS. The V and J ends lost 1 base and 2 bases respectively, with 19 bases between them. This CDR3 region has 18 residues. This chain's CDR3 is CASSEFFVAGSPTDTQYF. The CDR3 DNA sequence: TGTGCCAGCAGTGAATTTTTTGTGGCGGGGAGCCCCACAGATACGCAGTATTTT.

This clonotype was recorded a few times. This chain links TRBV12-3 or TRBV12-4 with TRBJ1-1, with D possibly matching TRBD1 (5 bases). V was cut by 2 bases and J by 7 bases, with 11 bases left in between. The CDR3 is 13 amino acids. The chain's CDR3 is CASSLSGLGEAFF. The CDR3, as DNA: TGTGCCAGCAGTTTATCAGGGTTAGGTGAAGCTTTCTTT.

V is TRBV19 and J is TRBJ2-7; D may correspond to TRBD1 or TRBD2 (5 bases each). The V end was cut by 2 bases, the J end by 2 bases, with 10 bases between. Germline CDR1 reads LNHDA; CDR2 reads SQIVND (reference sequence). The length of the CDR3 is 14 residues. The CDR3 region is CASSILPGPYEQYF. The CDR3 coding sequence is TGTGCCAGTAGTATATTACCGGGACCCTACGAGCAGTACTTC.

This chain's CDR3 is CASSPIRGGPKNIQYF. In nucleotides, the CDR3 is TGTGCCAGCAGCCCGATTCGGGGGGGGCCCAAAAACATTCAGTACTTC. The genes are TRBV4-2 and TRBJ2-4; 8 bases align to TRBD2. The trim removed 4 bases at V and 2 bases at J, leaving 7 bases unmatched. This CDR3 is 16 amino acids long. Germline V lookup: CDR1 LGHNA, CDR2 YNFKEQ.

The rearrangement joins TRBV27 to TRBJ2-1; 9 bases line up with TRBD1. V was pared by 5 bases and J by 3 bases, with 2 bases of the junction left unmatched. The germline CDR1 and CDR2 sequences are MNHEY and SMNVEV (reference sequence). This CDR3 is built from 14 residues. DNA of the CDR3: TGTGCCAGCAGTGGGGACAGGGTCTACAATGAGCAGTTCTTC. Encoded protein: CASSGDRVYNEQFF.

The chain employs TRBV18 and TRBJ2-7; D might be TRBD1 or TRBD2, each matching 6 bases. This CDR3 has 16 residues. Germline V CDR1 and CDR2: KGHSH, LQKENI. The V end was cut by 6 bases, the J end by 2 bases, with 20 bases between. The CDR3 here is CASSADGGPMTYEQYV. CDR3 in DNA: TGTGCCAGCTCCGCGGACGGGGGCCCTATGACCTACGAGCAGTACGTC.

This clonotype was seen a few times. V is TRBV6-4 and J is TRBJ2-2; the D gene is possibly TRBD2 (6 bases). Germline CDR1 and CDR2: MRHNA and SNTAGT. The V and J ends lost 7 bases and 4 bases respectively, with 16 bases between them. The CDR3 spans 15 residues. The CDR3 protein is CASTWDFRGTGELFF. CDR3 DNA: TGTGCCAGCACCTGGGACTTTCGTGGCACCGGGGAGCTGTTTTTT.